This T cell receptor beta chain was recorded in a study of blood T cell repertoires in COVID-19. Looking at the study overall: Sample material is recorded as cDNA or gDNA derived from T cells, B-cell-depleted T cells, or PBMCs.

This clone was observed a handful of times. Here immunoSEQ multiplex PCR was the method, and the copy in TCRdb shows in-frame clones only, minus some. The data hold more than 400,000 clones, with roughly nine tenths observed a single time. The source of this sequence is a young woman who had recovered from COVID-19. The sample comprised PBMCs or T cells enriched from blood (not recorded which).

Written as DNA, the CDR3 is TGTGCCAGCAGCCGCGACAGAGAAAACATTCAGTACTTC. The encoded protein is CASSRDRENIQYF. The V call is TRBV5-4, the J call TRBJ2-4, with D perhaps matching TRBD1 (5 bases). V was cut by 4 bases and J by 5 bases, with 10 bases left in between. Germline CDR1 and CDR2: SGHNT and YYREEE (reference sequence). The CDR3 has 13 residues.